This T cell receptor (beta chain) emerged from a study of a mutant IDH1 vaccine in newly diagnosed glioma. Study information: Beginning 4-6 weeks after radiotherapy alone, or with temozolomide cycles, vaccination took place.

Trimming removed 7 bases from V and 0 bases from J, with 25 bases in between. Germline V lookup: CDR1 MDHEN, CDR2 SYDVKM. This CDR3 has 20 residues. Time point defined: week 23, last vaccination. Vaccinated patients received 300 ug of mutant IDH1 20-mer peptide per dose, with topical imiquimod. Each donor presented with a new WHO grade 3 or 4 astrocytoma that tested IDH1-mutant and showed ATRX loss. The table came from immunoSEQ multiplex PCR; TCRdb's copy has only in-frame clones and leaves some out. Here the sample spans some 33,000 clones, 88% being singletons. Whole-study findings and limits: Pseudoprogression apparently lacked any relation to changes in top peripheral T cell clonotypes.

Note on this clone: Its matching antigen is unknown.

The sequencing here drew on PBMCs, taken from a glioma patient whose treatment included an IDH1 peptide vaccine. The sequence was obtained from a man aged 40-55 years with glioma. The chain joins TRBV28 to TRBJ2-6; D may be TRBD1 (5 bases). CDR3 nucleotide sequence: TGTGCCAGCACCTCCCCCGGTTTAGGGGTCCGATACTCTGGGGCCAACGTCCTGACTTTC. Translating gives CASTSPGLGVRYSGANVLTF.